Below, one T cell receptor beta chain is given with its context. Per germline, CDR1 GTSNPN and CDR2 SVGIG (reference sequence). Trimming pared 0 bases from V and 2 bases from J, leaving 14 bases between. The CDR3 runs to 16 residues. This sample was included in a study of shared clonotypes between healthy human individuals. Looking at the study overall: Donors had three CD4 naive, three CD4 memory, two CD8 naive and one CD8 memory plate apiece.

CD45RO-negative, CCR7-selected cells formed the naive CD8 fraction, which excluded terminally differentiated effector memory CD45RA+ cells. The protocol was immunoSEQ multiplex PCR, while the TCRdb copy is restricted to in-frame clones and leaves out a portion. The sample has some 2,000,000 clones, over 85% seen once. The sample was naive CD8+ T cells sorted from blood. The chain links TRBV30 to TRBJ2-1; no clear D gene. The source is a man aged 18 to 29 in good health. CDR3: CAWSVKVFSPYNEQFF. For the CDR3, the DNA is TGTGCCTGGAGTGTAAAAGTCTTCTCCCCCTACAATGAGCAGTTCTTC. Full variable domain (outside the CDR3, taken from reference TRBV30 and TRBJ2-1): SQTIHQWPATLVQPVGSPLSLECTVEGTSNPNLYWYRQAAGRGLQLLFYSVGIGQISSEVPQNLSASRPQDRQFILSSKKLLLSDSGFYLCAWSVKVFSPYNEQFFGPGTRLTVL.